This TCR beta chain comes out of a study of T-cell memory formation after mild COVID-19. The CDR3 loop spans 15 amino acids. Trimming removed 1 base at V and 4 bases at J, with 14 bases between. The V gene's germline CDR1 is SGHVS and CDR2 FQNEAQ. TCRdb fed the 5' RACE reads into MiXCR, producing one record per CDR3 protein. The data show hundreds of thousands of distinct CDR3 sequences, around 30% seen once. The specimen was PBMCs or a T cell subset sorted from them (not recorded which). This receptor was identified in an adult woman who had mild COVID-19 (a few samples of this study predate the infection). Cell type and time point are not known. The genes are TRBV7-8 and TRBJ2-7; a weak D match, TRBD1 (6 bases). The CDR3 spells CASSLEQGPQYEQYF. For the CDR3, the DNA is TGTGCCAGCAGCTTAGAACAGGGCCCCCAGTACGAGCAGTACTTC. The full variable domain, its missing parts supplied by reference TRBV7-8 and TRBJ2-7, is GAGVSQSPRYKVAKRGQDVALRCDPISGHVSLFWYQQALGQGPEFLTYFQNEAQLDKSGLPSDRFFAERPEGSVSTLKIQRTQQEDSAVYLCASSLEQGPQYEQYFGPGTRLTVT.